A single sample gave rise to the 4 T cell receptor beta chains below, sequenced in a study of blood T cell repertoires in COVID-19. The method was immunoSEQ multiplex PCR; TCRdb's version includes in-frame clones alone and lacks a portion of them. This table holds over 75,000 clones, roughly 90% found once. The sequencing input was peripheral blood. The source is a human donor with COVID-19, enrolled during active disease. The donor label of this sample is uncertain.

This chain links TRBV5-6 with TRBJ1-2, with 9 bases lining up with TRBD1. Trimming removed 4 bases from V and 6 bases from J; junction bases left unmatched: 13. CDR1 and CDR2 (germline): SGHDT, YYEEEE. This CDR3 comprises 16 residues. CDR3: CASSLLRDREGDGYTF. The CDR3 DNA is TGTGCCAGCAGCCTGCTGCGGGACAGGGAAGGGGATGGCTACACCTTC.

This chain uses TRBV5-1 with TRBJ2-3; D remains unclear. This CDR3 comprises 15 residues. In germline, CDR1 is SGHRS, CDR2 YFSETQ. V lost 4 bases, J lost 2 bases, and 14 bases lay in between. In nucleotides, the CDR3 is TGCGCCAGCAGCATCGAGGCATATCACACAGATACGCAGTATTTT. Translating gives CASSIEAYHTDTQYF. Using reference TRBV5-1 and TRBJ2-3 for the parts outside the CDR3, the full variable domain is KAGVTQTPRYLIKTRGQQVTLSCSPISGHRSVSWYQQTPGQGLQFLFEYFSETQRNKGNFPGRFSGRQFSNSRSEMNVSTLELGDSALYLCASSIEAYHTDTQYFGPGTRLTVL.

The chain joins TRBV28 to TRBJ2-5; tentative D call: TRBD1 (6 bases). The V end lost 2 bases, the J end lost 2 bases, and 12 bases lay between the germline ends. This CDR3 region has 15 residues. Germline lookup yields CDR1 MDHEN and CDR2 SYDVKM. The CDR3 is CASSLGNQGQETQYF. The DNA for the CDR3 is TGTGCCAGCAGTTTAGGTAACCAGGGGCAAGAGACCCAGTACTTC.

This sequence joins TRBV9 and TRBJ1-4; no clear D gene. Per the germline V gene, CDR1 is SGDLS and CDR2 is YYNGEE. Trimming pared 4 bases from V and 3 bases from J, leaving 13 bases between. This CDR3 has 15 residues. The CDR3 spells CASSTNPTPNEKLFF. As DNA, the CDR3 is TGTGCCAGCAGCACCAATCCGACTCCTAATGAAAAACTGTTTTTT.